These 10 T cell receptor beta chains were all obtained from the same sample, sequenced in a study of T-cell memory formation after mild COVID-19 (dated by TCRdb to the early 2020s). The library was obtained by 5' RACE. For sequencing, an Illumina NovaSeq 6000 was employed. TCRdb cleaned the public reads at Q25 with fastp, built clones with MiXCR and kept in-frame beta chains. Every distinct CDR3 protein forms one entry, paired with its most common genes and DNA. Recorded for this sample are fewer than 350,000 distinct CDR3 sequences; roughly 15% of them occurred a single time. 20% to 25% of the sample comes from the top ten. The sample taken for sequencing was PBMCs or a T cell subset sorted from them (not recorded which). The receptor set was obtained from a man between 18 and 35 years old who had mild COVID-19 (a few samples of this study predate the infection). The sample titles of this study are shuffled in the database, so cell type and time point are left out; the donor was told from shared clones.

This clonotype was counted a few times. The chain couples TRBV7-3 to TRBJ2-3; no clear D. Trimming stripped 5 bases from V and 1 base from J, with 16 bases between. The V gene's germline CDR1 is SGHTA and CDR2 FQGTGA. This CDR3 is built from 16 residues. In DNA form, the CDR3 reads TGTGCCAGCAGCCGGCAGGTCCGATCCGGCACAGATACGCAGTATTTT. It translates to CASSRQVRSGTDTQYF.

The CDR3 region has the DNA TGTGCCAGCAGCTTACAGTCAGGGGTCACCCAAGAGACCCAGTACTTC. The encoded protein is CASSLQSGVTQETQYF. The rearrangement links TRBV7-2 to TRBJ2-5; D may be TRBD1 (6 bases). This CDR3 is 16 amino acids long. Looked up from germline, CDR1 is SGHTA and CDR2 is FQGNSA. The V end lost 2 bases, the J end lost 1 base, and 14 bases lay between the germline ends.

CDR3 region: CASSLEQGTSYFGSNQPQHF. CDR3 bases: TGTGCCAGCAGCTTAGAGCAGGGCACCTCCTATTTTGGTAGCAATCAGCCCCAGCATTTT. This chain uses TRBV7-2 with TRBJ1-5, with D maybe TRBD1 (5 bases). The germline V gene encodes CDR1 SGHTA and CDR2 FQGNSA. The CDR3 consists of 20 residues. With 1 base removed from V and 0 bases from J, the gap between germline ends came to 22 bases.

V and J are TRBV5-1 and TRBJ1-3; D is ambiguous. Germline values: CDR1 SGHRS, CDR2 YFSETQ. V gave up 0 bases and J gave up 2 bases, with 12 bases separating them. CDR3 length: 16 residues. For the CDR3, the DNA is TGCGCCAGCAGCTTGGAGGTATCTGATACTGGAAACACCATATATTTT. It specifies CASSLEVSDTGNTIYF. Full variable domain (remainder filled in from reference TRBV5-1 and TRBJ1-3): KAGVTQTPRYLIKTRGQQVTLSCSPISGHRSVSWYQQTPGQGLQFLFEYFSETQRNKGNFPGRFSGRQFSNSRSEMNVSTLELGDSALYLCASSLEVSDTGNTIYFGEGSWLTVV.

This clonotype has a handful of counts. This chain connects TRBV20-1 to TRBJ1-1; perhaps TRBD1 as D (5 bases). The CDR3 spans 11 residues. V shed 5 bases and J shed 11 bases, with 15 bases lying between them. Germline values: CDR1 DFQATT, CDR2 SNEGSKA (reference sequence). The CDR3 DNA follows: TGCAGTGCTCTGGGACCCCCGAACGCTTTCTTT. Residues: CSALGPPNAFF.

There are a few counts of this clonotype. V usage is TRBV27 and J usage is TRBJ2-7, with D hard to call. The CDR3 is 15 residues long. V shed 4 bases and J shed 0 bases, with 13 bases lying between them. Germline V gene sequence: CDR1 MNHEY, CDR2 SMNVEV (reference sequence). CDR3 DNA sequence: TGTGCCAGCAGTTCAACACCGAGGAGCTCCTACGAGCAGTACTTC. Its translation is CASSSTPRSSYEQYF.

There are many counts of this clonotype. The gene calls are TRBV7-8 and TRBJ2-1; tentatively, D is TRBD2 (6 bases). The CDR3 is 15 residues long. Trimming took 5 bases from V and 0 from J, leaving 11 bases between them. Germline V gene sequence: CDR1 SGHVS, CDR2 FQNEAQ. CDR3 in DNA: TGTGCCAGCAGCCCCTGGGGAGGCTCCTACAATGAGCAGTTCTTC. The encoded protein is CASSPWGGSYNEQFF.

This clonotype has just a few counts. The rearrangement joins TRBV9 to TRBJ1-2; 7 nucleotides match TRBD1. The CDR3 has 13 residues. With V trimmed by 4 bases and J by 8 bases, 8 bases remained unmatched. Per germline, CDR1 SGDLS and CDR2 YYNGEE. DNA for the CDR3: TGTGCCAGCAGCACAGGCAGGGGGTTCGGCTACACCTTC. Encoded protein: CASSTGRGFGYTF. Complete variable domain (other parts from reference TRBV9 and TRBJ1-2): DSGVTQTPKHLITATGQRVTLRCSPRSGDLSVYWYQQSLDQGLQFLIQYYNGEERAKGNILERFSAQQFPDLHSELNLSSLELGDSALYFCASSTGRGFGYTFGSGTRLTVV.

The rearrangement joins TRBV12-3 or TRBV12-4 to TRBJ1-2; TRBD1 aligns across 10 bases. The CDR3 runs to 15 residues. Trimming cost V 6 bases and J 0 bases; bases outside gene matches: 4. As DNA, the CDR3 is TGTGCCAGCAGGGGACAGGGGACCCCTAACTATGGCTACACCTTC. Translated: CASRGQGTPNYGYTF.

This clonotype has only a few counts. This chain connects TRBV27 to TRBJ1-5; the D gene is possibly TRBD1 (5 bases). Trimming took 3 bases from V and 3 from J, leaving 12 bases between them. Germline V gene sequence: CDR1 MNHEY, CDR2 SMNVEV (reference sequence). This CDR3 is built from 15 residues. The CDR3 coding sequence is TGTGCCAGCAGTTTCCTCGGGGCAGTCAATCAGCCCCAGCATTTT. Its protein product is CASSFLGAVNQPQHF.